This is a list of T cell receptor beta chains from one sample in a study of blood T cell repertoires in COVID-19. Sequencing used immunoSEQ multiplex PCR; TCRdb keeps in-frame clones, though not all of them. The profile shows around 100,000 clones, almost 95% of them singletons. The sequenced sample consisted of peripheral blood. The receptors were sampled from a man in his forties or fifties with active COVID-19. CDR3s include the opening cysteine and the closing phenylalanine or tryptophan. D genes are given only for firm matches. Some rows mark clone size as missing; the rest say once, few, many or name a class of expanded clone.

- | - | TRBJ2-7 | TRBV28 | TGTGCCAGCAGTTTTATAGTCCGGCAGGGATCAGCCTACGAGCAGTACTTC | CASSFIVRQGSAYEQYF
- | TRBD2 | TRBJ2-1 | TRBV29-1 | TGCAGCGTTGTAGCGGGAGCGCGGGAGCAGTTCTTC | CSVVAGAREQFF
- | TRBD2 | TRBJ2-1 | TRBV3-1/TRBV3-2 | TGTGCCAGCAGCCAAGATCTTCACGGGAGGCAAAACAATGAGCAGTTCTTC | CASSQDLHGRQNNEQFF
- | - | TRBJ2-2 | TRBV7-8 | TGTGCCAGCAGCTTAGTTGATAGTATGTCGGGGGAGCTGTTTTTT | CASSLVDSMSGELFF
- | TRBD1 | TRBJ2-7 | TRBV19 | TGTGCCAGTAGTACCCTGACAGGGGGCTTAGTCTACGAGCAGTACTTC | CASSTLTGGLVYEQYF
- | TRBD2 | TRBJ2-1 | TRBV11-2 | TGTGCCAGCAGCTCCTGGGGGGGGAGGGCCTTACCGTTCTTC | CASSSWGGRALPFF
- | TRBD2 | TRBJ2-1 | TRBV27 | TGTGCCAGCAGTTTCTCCATCGGGACTAGCGGGAGCAATGAGCAGTTCTTC | CASSFSIGTSGSNEQFF
- | - | TRBJ1-2 | TRBV5-4 | TGTGCCAGCAGCGACCCTCTGGGAGCGGGGTACTATGGCTACACCTTC | CASSDPLGAGYYGYTF
- | - | TRBJ1-1 | TRBV5-6 | TGTGCCAGCAGCTTAAACCACAGGAACACTGAAGCTTTCTTT | CASSLNHRNTEAFF
- | TRBD2 | TRBJ2-1 | TRBV7-6 | TGTGCCAGCAGCCAACGACTAGCGGGGGTTACCTACAATGAGCAGTTCTTC | CASSQRLAGVTYNEQFF
- | TRBD1 | TRBJ1-2 | TRBV2 | TGTGCCAGCAGTCGGGACAGGGGTGCCTATGGCTACACCTTC | CASSRDRGAYGYTF
few | TRBD2 | TRBJ2-7 | TRBV6-5 | TGTGCCAGCAGTTACTCAACTAGCGGGAGCTACGAGCAGTACTTC | CASSYSTSGSYEQYF
- | - | TRBJ1-2 | TRBV6-2/TRBV6-3 | TGTGCCAGCAGTTACTGGGGAGGGGACTATGGCTACACCTTC | CASSYWGGDYGYTF
- | - | TRBJ1-5 | TRBV2 | TGTGCCAGCAGGCCAGACTCAGAGAATCAGCCCCAGCATTTT | CASRPDSENQPQHF
- | TRBD1 | TRBJ1-2 | TRBV7-6 | TGTGCCAGCAGCACGCCCGGGACAGCTCTATATGGCTACACCTTC | CASSTPGTALYGYTF
once | - | TRBJ2-5 | TRBV20-1 | TGCAGTACCTACGAGAAAGAGACCCAGTACTTC | CSTYEKETQYF
- | - | TRBJ2-3 | TRBV2 | TGTGCCAGCAGTGATGGTGGCCCAACGACAGATACGCAGTATTTT | CASSDGGPTTDTQYF
- | TRBD1 | TRBJ2-5 | TRBV6-5 | TGTGCCAGCAGCTCAGGACAGGGCCAAAAGACCCAGTACTTC | CASSSGQGQKTQYF
- | - | TRBJ1-2 | TRBV6-5 | TGTGCCAGCAGTTACTCGTCAGTTTACTATGGCTACACCTTC | CASSYSSVYYGYTF
- | TRBD2 | TRBJ2-3 | TRBV15 | TGTGCCACCAGCAGAGACCGGACTAGCGGGACCCGAGGCACAGATACGCAGTATTTT | CATSRDRTSGTRGTDTQYF
- | TRBD1 | TRBJ1-1 | TRBV29-1 | TGCAGCGTTGAAGAAGGACAGGGGAGTGAAGCTTTCTTT | CSVEEGQGSEAFF
once | TRBD1 | TRBJ1-6 | TRBV2 | TGTGCCAGCCGGGACAGGGGTTCCTATAATTCACCCCTCCACTTT | CASRDRGSYNSPLHF
once | TRBD1 | TRBJ2-5 | TRBV5-1 | TGCGCCAGCAGCCCAGGGACAGGGCAAGAGACCCAGTACTTC | CASSPGTGQETQYF
- | TRBD2 | TRBJ2-1 | TRBV7-2 | TGTGCCAGCAGCTATAGCGGGAGGGCCTTTGAGCAGTTCTTC | CASSYSGRAFEQFF
- | - | TRBJ2-1 | TRBV18 | TGTGCCAGCTCGCGCGCGGGCGGTTCCGTAAATGAGCAGTTCTTC | CASSRAGGSVNEQFF
- | - | TRBJ2-5 | TRBV5-1 | TGCGCCAGCAGCTTAATGTCAGAAAGAGAGACCCAGTACTTC | CASSLMSERETQYF
- | TRBD1 | TRBJ2-2 | TRBV2 | TGTGCCAGCAGTGTCCAGGGGGCGGCCACCGGGGAGCTGTTTTTT | CASSVQGAATGELFF
- | TRBD2 | TRBJ2-5 | TRBV30 | TGTGCCTGGCTAGCGGGAGCCTTAGAGACCCAGTACTTC | CAWLAGALETQYF
- | TRBD2 | TRBJ2-7 | TRBV7-2 | TGTGCCAGCAGCTTGTTCGGGGGAGGGATTTACGAGCAGTACTTC | CASSLFGGGIYEQYF
- | - | TRBJ1-1 | TRBV11-3 | TGTGCCAGCAGTTTCTCAGGGGACACTGAAGCTTTCTTT | CASSFSGDTEAFF
- | TRBD2 | TRBJ2-1 | TRBV5-5 | TGTGCCAGCAGCCCTCAGCGGGAGGTCGTCGATGAGCAGTTCTTC | CASSPQREVVDEQFF
- | - | TRBJ1-1 | TRBV7-8 | TGTGCCAGCAGCCTAACCGGGACAAACTTAAGGAACACTGAAGCTTTCTTT | CASSLTGTNLRNTEAFF
- | TRBD2 | TRBJ2-7 | TRBV14 | TGTGCCAGCAGCCAACTAGCGGGGTCCTACGAGCAGTACTTC | CASSQLAGSYEQYF
- | - | TRBJ2-2 | TRBV5-1 | TGCGCCAGCAGCTTCAAAGGGCAGCAGGGGATTAACACCGGGGAGCTGTTTTTT | CASSFKGQQGINTGELFF
- | - | TRBJ1-1 | TRBV10-3 | TGTGCCATCAGTGGGACATCCAAGGGGGCTGAAGCTTTCTTT | CAISGTSKGAEAFF
- | - | TRBJ2-5 | TRBV11-1 | TGTGCCAGCAGCTTACATGAGACCCAGTACTTC | CASSLHETQYF
- | TRBD1 | TRBJ1-4 | TRBV5-1 | TGCGCCAGCAGCCAAGACAGGGGTGGTGAAAAACTGTTTTTT | CASSQDRGGEKLFF
few | - | TRBJ2-2 | TRBV4-2 | TGTGCCAGCAGCCAAGGACAGGCCACGAACACCGGGGAGCTGTTTTTT | CASSQGQATNTGELFF
- | - | TRBJ2-1 | TRBV19 | TGTGCCAGTACCTCCGGGACTCGTCAGGTGTGGAATGAGCAGTTCTTC | CASTSGTRQVWNEQFF
- | - | TRBJ1-3 | TRBV3-1/TRBV3-2 | TGTGCCAGCAGCCCATCTGACAGTGGAAACACCATATATTTT | CASSPSDSGNTIYF
- | TRBD1 | TRBJ1-1 | TRBV5-4 | TGTGCCAGCAGCAGGGGTGACAGGGTTGCAACGGAAGCTTTCTTT | CASSRGDRVATEAFF
once | TRBD1 | TRBJ2-2 | TRBV5-4 | TGTGCCAGCACCCCGACAGGGGGCGAATTGGCCGGGGAGCTGTTTTTT | CASTPTGGELAGELFF
- | TRBD1 | TRBJ1-4 | TRBV2 | TGTGCCAGCAGTGAGAAGGGGGCTTGGGAAAAACTGTTTTTT | CASSEKGAWEKLFF
- | - | TRBJ2-2 | TRBV7-2 | TGTGCCAGCAGCCTGAGTGAGAGGGTAGCCGGGGAGCTGTTTTTT | CASSLSERVAGELFF
- | - | TRBJ1-5 | TRBV24-1 | TGTGCCACCAGTGACAGGGTAAATCAGCCCCAGCATTTT | CATSDRVNQPQHF
- | - | TRBJ1-1 | TRBV19 | TGTGCCAGTAGTATAGACAGGGAGGCCCCTGAAGCTTTCTTT | CASSIDREAPEAFF
- | TRBD2 | TRBJ2-5 | TRBV27 | TGTGCCAGCAGGGGACTAGCGGGGAGGGAGACCCAGTACTTC | CASRGLAGRETQYF
- | - | TRBJ2-3 | TRBV5-1 | TGCGCCAGCAGCCGGGAGGGCCCAGGGGGTCCCGCTGGGGATACGCAGTATTTT | CASSREGPGGPAGDTQYF
- | TRBD2 | TRBJ2-1 | TRBV19 | TGTGCCAGTAGTATAGCTCTAGCGGACATATACAATGAGCAGTTCTTC | CASSIALADIYNEQFF
- | - | TRBJ1-1 | TRBV4-1 | TGCGCCAGCAGCGATTCGACGGGGAACACTGAAGCTTTCTTT | CASSDSTGNTEAFF
once | TRBD2 | TRBJ2-1 | TRBV7-2 | TGTGCCAGCAGCCTAACGTCCGGCGGGAGATATGAGCAGTTCTTC | CASSLTSGGRYEQFF
- | TRBD2 | TRBJ2-7 | TRBV4-2 | TGTGCCAGCAGTTTCAGCGGGAGGCTCTCCTACGAGCAGTACTTC | CASSFSGRLSYEQYF
- | TRBD1 | TRBJ1-6 | TRBV7-8 | TGTGCCAGCAGCCCATCCATCAGGGGGGATTCACCCCTCCACTTT | CASSPSIRGDSPLHF
- | TRBD1 | TRBJ2-2 | TRBV5-1 | TGCGCCAGCACCAAGGGACAGACAGGGGGCCCCGCGGGCACCGGGGAGCTGTTTTTT | CASTKGQTGGPAGTGELFF